This passage covers 24 T cell receptor beta chains from one sample sequenced in a study of CD8+CD57+ T cells in acquired aplastic anemia. The TCR beta profiling, which covered VDJ combination and CDR3 sequence, was carried out using genomic DNA as the template. MiXCR was run by TCRdb on the reads, yielding one entry per CDR3 protein. The sample yields about 200,000 distinct CDR3 sequences, more than 55% seen once. All sequencing subjects had displayed CD8+CD57+ cell expansion on flow cytometry. The sample comprised sorted CD4+, CD8+, or CD8+CD57+ T cells (not recorded which) from PBMCs. These TCRs come from a human donor with aplastic anemia.

In its sample, this clonotype was seen a few times. A much larger clonotype is one base distant, so this may be a read error. Without the conserved terminal phenylalanine or tryptophan, this CDR3 likely stems from a read error. V is TRBV11-2 and J is TRBJ2-1; no firm D call. The CDR3 contains 12 residues. CDR1 and CDR2 from the germline V gene are SGHAT and FQNNGV. V lost 5 bases and J 10 bases, leaving 12 bases between the germline ends. CDR3 sequence: CASSPTEPEQFS. In DNA form, the CDR3 reads TGTGCCAGCAGCCCGACGGAGCCGGAGCAGTTCTCC.

V and J are TRBV7-8 and TRBJ2-1, with TRBD1 matching 7 bases. J lost 9 bases, V lost 0 bases, and 11 bases had no gene match. The germline V gene has CDR1 SGHVS and CDR2 FQNEAQ. The CDR3 is 16 residues long. CDR3 amino acids: CASSLAGTASLLEQFF. The CDR3 DNA follows: TGTGCCAGCAGCTTAGCGGGGACAGCCAGCCTCCTTGAGCAGTTCTTC.

This chain joins TRBV20-1 and TRBJ1-4, with D tentatively TRBD1 (6 bases). Per the germline V gene, CDR1 is DFQATT and CDR2 is SNEGSKA (reference sequence). CDR3 length equals 17 residues. Trimming took off 6 bases at V and 1 base at J, with 21 bases between the two ends. The CDR3 is CSAPPRGGGGTNEKLFF. CDR3 DNA sequence: TGCAGTGCGCCCCCCAGGGGAGGCGGGGGAACTAATGAAAAACTGTTTTTT.

About this clonotype: A read error may account for a junction end that differs from germline. V usage is TRBV4-1 and J usage is TRBJ2-6; D assignment may be TRBD1 or TRBD2 (5 bases each). CDR3 size: 13 residues. Germline assignment: CDR1 MGHRA and CDR2 YSYEKL. CDR3 amino acids: CASSQEGDNVLTF. The CDR3 coding sequence is TGCGCCAGCAGCCAAGAGGGGGACAACGTCCTGACTTTC.

The chain combines TRBV20-1 with TRBJ2-3; TRBD2 agrees at 15 bases. The CDR3 contains 19 residues. Unmatched junction bases numbered 13, after V lost 2 bases and J lost 4 bases. Germline V gene lookup returns CDR1 DFQATT and CDR2 SNEGSKA (reference sequence). The CDR3 DNA is TGCAGTGCTAGAACTTCCCCGGGACTAGCGGGGGGACGGGCAGATACGCAGTATTTT. Amino acid sequence: CSARTSPGLAGGRADTQYF.

The rearrangement links TRBV24-1 to TRBJ2-3; 7 bases are shared with TRBD2. The germline gives CDR1 KGHDR, CDR2 SFDVKD. CDR3 length: 14 residues. V gave up 4 bases and J gave up 1 base; unmatched junction bases: 1. Here the CDR3 DNA reads TGTGCCACCAGTGACCGGGGGGGCACAGATACGCAGTATTTT. Amino acid sequence: CATSDRGGTDTQYF.

Comment on this clonotype: The final CDR3 position lacks the conserved phenylalanine or tryptophan, pointing to a likely read error. The rearrangement uses TRBV24-1 and TRBJ1-1; 9 bases are shared with TRBD1. The CDR3 is made up of 18 amino acids. In germline, CDR1 is KGHDR, CDR2 SFDVKD. V was pared by 3 bases and J by 0 bases, with 10 bases of the junction left unmatched. Here the CDR3 DNA reads TGTGCCACCAGTGATCCCCCAACAGGGGGCAGGTTGAACACTGAAGCTTTCTGT. Protein: CATSDPPTGGRLNTEAFC.

This rearrangement joins TRBV2 to TRBJ2-5, with 10 bases fitting TRBD2. Per germline, CDR1 SNHLY and CDR2 FYNNEI. The CDR3 sequence is 13 residues long. V shed 6 bases, J shed 5 bases, and the junction held 3 bases outside the gene matches. The CDR3, as DNA: TGTGCCAGCAGCGCGGGACTAGCGGAGACCCAGTACTTC. Its protein product is CASSAGLAETQYF.

This clonotype showed up just once. The rearrangement links TRBV7-8 to TRBJ2-3; D possibly corresponds to TRBD1 (6 bases). The CDR3 sequence is 13 residues long. V dropped 5 bases and J dropped 6 bases, with 12 bases sitting between them. CDR1 SGHVS and CDR2 FQNEAQ come from the germline V gene. CDR3 loop: CASSANQGDTQYF. In DNA form, the CDR3 reads TGTGCCAGCAGCGCAAACCAGGGGGATACGCAGTATTTT.

The chain links TRBV15 to TRBJ1-1, with 9 bases fitting TRBD1. Trimming cost V 2 bases and J 0 bases; bases outside gene matches: 10. The CDR3 is made up of 18 amino acids. CDR1 is LNHNV, CDR2 YYDKDF, per germline (reference sequence). This chain's CDR3 is CATSRPFPGQGMNTEAFF. The CDR3 nucleotides read TGTGCCACCAGCAGACCATTTCCGGGACAGGGAATGAACACTGAAGCTTTCTTT.

This clonotype was counted a few times. This sequence joins TRBV29-1 and TRBJ1-4; unclear D gene. Trimming removed 4 bases at V and 5 bases at J, with 20 bases between. Germline lookup yields CDR1 SQVTM and CDR2 ANQGSEA. The length of the CDR3 is 16 residues. CDR3 nucleotides: TGCAGCGTTGTAGTCGGAACCGGACTAGGGAATGAAAAACTGTTTTTT. This encodes CSVVVGTGLGNEKLFF.

The chain links TRBV9 to TRBJ2-3; D is unclear. Germline CDR1 and CDR2: SGDLS and YYNGEE. The CDR3 is 9 amino acids. V lost 10 bases to trimming and J lost 5 bases, with 5 bases between them. Here the CDR3 reads CAGGDTQYF. In DNA, the CDR3 is TGTGCCGGTGGAGATACGCAGTATTTT.

V usage is TRBV15 and J usage is TRBJ2-1, with a weak D call TRBD2 (7 bases). Germline V CDR1 and CDR2: LNHNV, YYDKDF (reference sequence). This CDR3 has 15 amino acids. The germline V and J ends were trimmed by 5 bases and 8 bases, with 19 bases remaining between them. The CDR3, as DNA: TGTGCCACCAGCGGGGGGGGCAGGGAGGGCTATGAGCAGTTCTTC. Amino acid sequence: CATSGGGREGYEQFF.

The CDR3 sequence: CASSVGLTDTQYF. The CDR3 region has the DNA TGTGCCAGCAGTGTCGGGCTCACAGATACGCAGTATTTT. The V and J genes are TRBV25-1 and TRBJ2-3; D is unresolved. The V gene lost 4 bases and the J gene lost 2 bases, with 7 bases spanning the gap. Germline V gene lookup returns CDR1 MGHDK and CDR2 SYGVNS. The CDR3 sequence is 13 residues long.

The gene calls are TRBV25-1 and TRBJ2-2; D gene uncertain. The germline V gene encodes CDR1 MGHDK and CDR2 SYGVNS. The CDR3 is 13 residues long. V was clipped by 6 bases and J by 1 base, with 6 bases between them. DNA of the CDR3: TGTGCCAGCAGCGATTTGAACACCGGGGAGCTGTTTTTT. Translated: CASSDLNTGELFF.

This clonotype has more than one count but fewer than ten. The chain uses TRBV5-5 and TRBJ2-5; perhaps TRBD1 as D (6 bases). The germline V gene has CDR1 SGHKS and CDR2 YYEKEE (reference sequence). V was pared by 5 bases and J by 4 bases, with 15 bases between. CDR3 length: 14 amino acids. CDR3 loop: CASSGGRVGETQYF. The CDR3 DNA sequence: TGTGCCAGCAGTGGGGGCAGGGTGGGAGAGACCCAGTACTTC.

The table lists this clonotype with many counts. Sequence at one end of the junction differs from germline and may be a read error. The chain is built from TRBV5-1 and TRBJ2-7; TRBD1 or TRBD2 may be the D gene (5 bases each). Germline V CDR1 and CDR2: SGHRS, YFSETQ. The CDR3 loop spans 14 amino acids. The CDR3 loop is CASSLGQGGYEQYF. CDR3 in DNA: TGTGCCAGCAGCCTAGGACAAGGCGGGTACGAGCAGTACTTC.

This chain connects TRBV2 to TRBJ1-2; 7 bases align to TRBD1. The CDR3 is 15 residues long. Looked up from germline, CDR1 is SNHLY and CDR2 is FYNNEI. J gave up 6 bases and V 3 bases, and 10 bases lay outside the gene matches. This chain's CDR3 is CASSEGRGGDNGYTF. The CDR3 coding sequence is TGTGCCAGCAGTGAGGGCAGGGGGGGTGACAATGGCTACACCTTC.

V usage is TRBV20-1 and J usage is TRBJ2-1; 10 bases line up with TRBD1. This CDR3 contains 13 residues. V shed 5 bases and J 12 bases; nucleotides not matched to a gene: 10. Germline V lookup: CDR1 DFQATT, CDR2 SNEGSKA (reference sequence). In DNA, the CDR3 is TGCAGTGCTGGATCGACAGGGGGCGCAGGGCAGTTCTTC. Amino acids: CSAGSTGGAGQFF.

The chain uses TRBV14 and TRBJ1-1; no clear D gene. Per the germline V gene, CDR1 is SGHDN and CDR2 is FVKESK. This CDR3 spans 14 amino acids. Between the trimmed V and J ends, which lost 2 bases and 11 bases, there was a span of 18 bases. The CDR3 reads CASSQKRGGIRAFF. DNA for the CDR3: TGTGCCAGCAGCCAAAAGAGAGGAGGTATCCGGGCTTTCTTT. Supplemented by reference TRBV14 and TRBJ1-1, the full variable domain reads EAGVTQFPSHSVIEKGQTVTLRCDPISGHDNLYWYRRVMGKEIKFLLHFVKESKQDESGMPNNRFLAERTGGTYSTLKVQPAELEDSGVYFCASSQKRGGIRAFFGQGTRLTVV.

The rearrangement uses TRBV10-3 and TRBJ1-2; 8 bases map to TRBD1. With V trimmed by 11 bases and J by 6 bases, 5 bases remained unmatched. The germline CDR1 and CDR2 sequences are ENHRY and SYGVKD. This CDR3 region has 11 residues. DNA for the CDR3: TGTGCCGCCTCAGGGGGCGATGGCTACACCTTC. Amino acid sequence: CAASGGDGYTF.

The rearrangement uses TRBV12-3 or TRBV12-4 and TRBJ1-1, with TRBD1 as a possible D gene (5 bases). The V and J ends lost 6 bases and 1 base respectively, with 18 bases between them. This CDR3 is 16 amino acids long. The CDR3 reads CASRPTGGGTNTEAFF. The CDR3 nucleotides are TGTGCCAGCAGACCCACCGGTGGGGGTACGAACACTGAAGCTTTCTTT.

This clonotype was seen a few times. The chain joins TRBV29-1 to TRBJ1-5; 11 bases are a match to TRBD1. This CDR3 is 14 amino acids long. After removal of 6 bases from V and 4 bases from J, the junction contained 5 bases not matched to a gene. The germline CDR1 and CDR2 sequences are SQVTM and ANQGSEA. CDR3 sequence (DNA): TGCAGCGTGCGGGACAGGGGGGAGAATCAGCCCCAGCATTTT. Translation: CSVRDRGENQPQHF. Drawing the rest from reference TRBV29-1 and TRBJ1-5, the complete variable domain is SAVISQKPSRDICQRGTSLTIQCQVDSQVTMMFWYRQQPGQSLTLIATANQGSEATYESGFVIDKFPISRPNLTFSTLTVSNMSPEDSSIYLCSVRDRGENQPQHFGDGTRLSIL.

This clonotype was observed a handful of times. The chain has TRBV7-3 and TRBJ2-7; D is unclear. CDR3 length: 14 amino acids. The V and J ends lost 3 bases and 6 bases respectively, with 15 bases between them. Germline CDR1 and CDR2: SGHTA and FQGTGA. Here the CDR3 DNA reads TGTGCCAGCAGCTTCTGGAGAAGGTCGTTCGAGCAGTACTTC. It specifies CASSFWRRSFEQYF.